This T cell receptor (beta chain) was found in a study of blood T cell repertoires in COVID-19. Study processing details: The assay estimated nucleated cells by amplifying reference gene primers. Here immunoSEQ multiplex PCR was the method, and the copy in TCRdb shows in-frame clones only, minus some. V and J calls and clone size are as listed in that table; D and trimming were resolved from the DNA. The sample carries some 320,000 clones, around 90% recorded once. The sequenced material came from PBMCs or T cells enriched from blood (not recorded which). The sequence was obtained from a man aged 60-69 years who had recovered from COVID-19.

As DNA, the CDR3 is TGCGCCAGCAGCTTCTTGGGACAGGGGGCAGGGGAGACCCAGTACTTC. Its translation is CASSFLGQGAGETQYF. The V and J genes are TRBV5-1 and TRBJ2-5; 12 nucleotides agree with TRBD1. After removal of 2 bases from V and 5 bases from J, the junction contained 7 bases not matched to a gene. The CDR3 consists of 16 residues. CDR1 and CDR2 (germline): SGHRS, YFSETQ.